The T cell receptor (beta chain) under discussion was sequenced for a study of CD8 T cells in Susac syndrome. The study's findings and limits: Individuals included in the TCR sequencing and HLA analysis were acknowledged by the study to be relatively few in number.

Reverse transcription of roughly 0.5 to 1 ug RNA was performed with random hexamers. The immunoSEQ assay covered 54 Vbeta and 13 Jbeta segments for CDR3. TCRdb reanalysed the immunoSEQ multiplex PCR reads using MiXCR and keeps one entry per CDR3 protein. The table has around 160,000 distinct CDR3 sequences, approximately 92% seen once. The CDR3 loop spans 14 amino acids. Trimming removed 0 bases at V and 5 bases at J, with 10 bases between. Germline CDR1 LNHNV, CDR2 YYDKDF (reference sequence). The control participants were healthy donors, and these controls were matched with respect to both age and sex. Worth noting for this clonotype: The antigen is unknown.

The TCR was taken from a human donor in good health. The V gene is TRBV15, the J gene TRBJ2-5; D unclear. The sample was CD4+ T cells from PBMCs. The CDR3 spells CATSRESGFETQYF. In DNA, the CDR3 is TGTGCCACCAGCAGAGAATCAGGTTTTGAGACCCAGTACTTC.